Shown below are 30 T cell receptor beta chains from a single sample sequenced in a study of PD-1 blockade in classical Hodgkin lymphoma (dated by TCRdb to about 2020). The time point label here, explained by the study, means: cycle 2 day 1 (C2D1) of nivolumab. Every trial patient had relapsed following autologous stem cell transplantation, and prior brentuximab vedotin exposure was what differed among cohorts A, B and C. Library method: the immunoSEQ multiplex PCR assay. The table was pulled from immuneACCESS by TCRdb, which kept in-frame rearrangements only. Such tables lose some clones; where checked, under half of the loss comes from unresolved V genes, and the rest has no known cause. Present in this sample are tens of thousands of clones, roughly 70% of which were seen just once. The top ten clonotypes cover approximately 16% of the sample. Sequenced material: peripheral blood mononuclear cells (PBMCs), taken before the second cycle of nivolumab. The receptor source for this set is a human donor with classical Hodgkin lymphoma.

This rearrangement joins TRBV4-2 to TRBJ2-1; TRBD2 matches 7 bases. CDR3 length: 18 residues. The germline V gene has CDR1 LGHNA and CDR2 YNFKEQ. The V segment lost 3 bases and the J segment 2 bases; nucleotides outside the gene matches: 13. CDR3 loop: CASSHGLSSGGTYNEQFF. In DNA form, the CDR3 reads TGTGCCAGCAGCCATGGACTCTCCTCGGGAGGAACCTACAATGAGCAGTTCTTC.

This rearrangement joins TRBV9 to TRBJ2-1, with D possibly matching TRBD2 (7 bases). This CDR3 region has 15 residues. Trimming cost V 0 bases and J 3 bases, with 10 bases left between them. Germline V gene lookup returns CDR1 SGDLS and CDR2 YYNGEE. CDR3 sequence: CASSVGGGVYNEQFF. For the CDR3, the DNA is TGTGCCAGCAGCGTAGGAGGGGGGGTCTACAATGAGCAGTTCTTC.

This chain links TRBV5-1 with TRBJ1-6; a weak D match, TRBD1 (6 bases). Deletions cut 5 bases from V and 8 bases from J, with 14 bases between. CDR1 and CDR2 (germline): SGHRS, YFSETQ. This CDR3 has 14 residues. CDR3 DNA sequence: TGCGCCAGCAGTCAGGGGCCCGAGGATTCACCCCTCCACTTT. It specifies CASSQGPEDSPLHF.

The chain carries TRBV5-4 and TRBJ2-1; TRBD2 agrees at 7 bases. This CDR3 comprises 13 residues. Germline V gene sequence: CDR1 SGHNT, CDR2 YYREEE (reference sequence). V was pared by 3 bases and J by 8 bases, with 5 bases of the junction left unmatched. The CDR3 loop is CASSWGGYDEQFF. For the CDR3, the DNA is TGTGCCAGCAGCTGGGGGGGGTACGATGAGCAGTTCTTC.

The CDR3 region has the DNA TGTGCCAGCGCCGGGGGCAAAAACATTCAGTACTTC. It translates to CASAGGKNIQYF. The genes are TRBV28 and TRBJ2-4, with D perhaps matching TRBD2 (6 bases). From germline, CDR1 is MDHEN and CDR2 SYDVKM. The V end was cut by 8 bases, the J end by 3 bases, with 8 bases between. The CDR3 is made up of 12 amino acids.

The chain combines TRBV23-1 with TRBJ2-6; TRBD1 agrees at 10 bases. TRBV23-1 is an ORF; its function is uncertain. The CDR3 runs to 20 residues. Losses at the gene ends were 8 bases for V and 2 bases for J; bases not matched to a gene: 18. The CDR3 DNA is TGCGCCAGCCGAACCCATCCGACGACAGGGGGCTATGCTGGGGCCAACGTCCTGACTTTC. This encodes CASRTHPTTGGYAGANVLTF.

The rearrangement links TRBV28 to TRBJ2-2; 7 bases agree with TRBD2. CDR1 and CDR2 from the germline V gene are MDHEN and SYDVKM. The CDR3 extends over 13 amino acids. Germline trimming cut 10 bases from V and 1 base from J; bases unmatched to any gene: 3. The CDR3 loop is CATREVNTGELFF. The CDR3 DNA sequence: TGTGCCACCCGGGAGGTGAACACCGGGGAGCTGTTTTTT.

The rearrangement uses TRBV19 and TRBJ1-2; a weak D match, TRBD1 (5 bases). Germline CDR1 and CDR2: LNHDA and SQIVND (reference sequence). This CDR3 contains 15 residues. The V end was cut by 10 bases, the J end by 0 bases, with 18 bases between. This CDR3 is CATSPGRRSNYGYTF. CDR3 nucleotides: TGTGCCACTAGCCCGGGACGTAGATCTAACTATGGCTACACCTTC.

The V and J genes are TRBV4-3 and TRBJ2-3; 7 positions match TRBD1. Germline assignment: CDR1 LGHNA and CDR2 YSLEER. The V gene end was trimmed by 3 bases and the J gene end by 3 bases; junction bases not matched to a gene: 15. The CDR3 covers 18 residues. The CDR3 sequence: CASSQAPLGQVVTDTQYF. DNA for the CDR3: TGCGCCAGCAGCCAGGCTCCTCTCGGACAGGTTGTAACAGATACGCAGTATTTT.

This clone was counted a single time. The chain uses TRBV15 and TRBJ2-7, with D unclear. This CDR3 has 14 residues. The V end lost 5 bases, the J end lost 0 bases, and 11 bases lay between the germline ends. CDR1 is LNHNV, CDR2 YYDKDF, per germline (reference sequence). The CDR3, as DNA: TGTGCCACCAGCCCCGGGCGGTACTCCTACGAGCAGTACGTC. This sequence encodes CATSPGRYSYEQYV.

The chain is built from TRBV6-5 and TRBJ1-2, with D hard to call. The CDR3 runs to 13 residues. Germline loops: CDR1 MNHEY, CDR2 SVGAGI. Deletions cut 2 bases from V and 0 bases from J, with 4 bases between. CDR3 loop: CASSYKTNYGYTF. The CDR3 bases are TGTGCCAGCAGTTACAAAACTAACTATGGCTACACCTTC.

This chain joins TRBV6-5 and TRBJ2-4; no firm D call. CDR3 length: 14 residues. Trimming stripped 0 bases from V and 0 bases from J, with 3 bases between. The germline V gene encodes CDR1 MNHEY and CDR2 SVGAGI. CDR3 nucleotides: TGTGCCAGCAGTTACTCAAAAGCCAAAAACATTCAGTACTTC. Its translation is CASSYSKAKNIQYF.

The chain recombines TRBV18 with TRBJ1-6, with D uncertain. The germline gives CDR1 KGHSH, CDR2 LQKENI. This CDR3 contains 13 residues. Trimming shortened V by 0 bases and J by 7 bases, and 4 bases separated the two germline ends. CDR3: CASSPPVNSPLHF. DNA for the CDR3: TGTGCCAGCTCACCACCGGTCAATTCACCCCTCCACTTT.

V usage is TRBV6-6 and J usage is TRBJ2-1; 9 bases fit TRBD2. The CDR3 has 14 amino acids. Unmatched junction bases numbered 6, after V lost 8 bases and J lost 4 bases. Looked up from germline, CDR1 is MNHNY and CDR2 is SVGAGI (reference sequence). The CDR3: CASGGAGGYNEQFF. In DNA form, the CDR3 reads TGTGCCAGCGGCGGAGCGGGGGGATACAATGAGCAGTTCTTC.

The chain combines TRBV28 with TRBJ1-2; the D is unclear. The CDR3 has 11 residues. The germline V and J ends were trimmed by 4 bases and 5 bases, with 5 bases remaining between them. The germline V gene has CDR1 MDHEN and CDR2 SYDVKM. The CDR3 DNA reads as TGTGCCAGCAGTTGGGAATATGGCTACACCTTC. Its protein is CASSWEYGYTF.

This chain links TRBV9 with TRBJ1-2, with 7 nucleotides matching TRBD1. This CDR3 comprises 14 residues. Germline V gives CDR1 SGDLS, CDR2 YYNGEE. The J segment lost 8 bases and the V segment lost 3 bases, leaving 10 bases of the junction unmatched. CDR3 in DNA: TGTGCCAGCAGCGCCCACGGACAGGTTTGGGGCTACACCTTC. It yields the protein CASSAHGQVWGYTF.

The J gene is TRBJ1-1, the V gene TRBV6-1; D is undetermined. CDR1 and CDR2 (germline): MNHNS, SASEGT. The CDR3 consists of 14 residues. V shed 3 bases and J shed 3 bases, with 11 bases lying between them. DNA for the CDR3: TGTGCCAGCAGTGATAGGCAGAGCTACACTGAAGCTTTCTTT. This sequence encodes CASSDRQSYTEAFF.

DNA of the CDR3: TGCGCCAGCAGCTTGGCATTAGCGGGGCCCTCCGATACGCAGTATTTT. It yields the protein CASSLALAGPSDTQYF. The genes are TRBV5-1 and TRBJ2-3; 8 bases map to TRBD2. Germline V lookup: CDR1 SGHRS, CDR2 YFSETQ. This CDR3 is built from 16 residues. The trim removed 0 bases at V and 6 bases at J, leaving 9 bases unmatched.

This chain uses TRBV7-8 with TRBJ2-1; D gene ambiguous. The CDR3 length is 15 residues. Germline V CDR1 and CDR2: SGHVS, FQNEAQ. Trimming took 2 bases from V and 0 from J, leaving 8 bases between them. CDR3 DNA: TGTGCCAGCAGCTTATCAAGCAGCTCCTACAATGAGCAGTTCTTC. Translated: CASSLSSSSYNEQFF.

The rearrangement joins TRBV6-6 to TRBJ1-2; 11 positions agree with TRBD1. Germline CDR1 and CDR2: MNHNY and SVGAGI (reference sequence). Trimming removed 5 bases from V and 1 base from J; junction bases left unmatched: 3. CDR3 length equals 15 residues. The CDR3 reads CASSRGTGGNYGYTF. For the CDR3, the DNA is TGTGCCAGCAGTCGAGGGACAGGGGGTAACTATGGCTACACCTTC.

V is TRBV5-4 and J is TRBJ2-7, with 8 bases matching TRBD1. V was pared by 4 bases and J by 2 bases, with 5 bases of the junction left unmatched. Germline V lookup: CDR1 SGHNT, CDR2 YYREEE (reference sequence). This CDR3 contains 14 residues. The CDR3 DNA is TGTGCCAGCAGCATCGACAGGGGCACCTACGAGCAGTACTTC. It specifies CASSIDRGTYEQYF.

The rearrangement joins TRBV28 to TRBJ2-2; 9 nucleotides match TRBD1. CDR1 is MDHEN, CDR2 SYDVKM, per germline. The CDR3 contains 15 residues. V lost 7 bases and J lost 6; bases outside the gene matches: 9. CDR3 sequence: CASISRDRVPGELFF. The CDR3 nucleotides are TGTGCCAGCATTTCCCGGGACAGGGTTCCCGGGGAGCTGTTTTTT.

This chain joins TRBV2 and TRBJ2-7; D unclear. This CDR3 comprises 14 residues. Germline values: CDR1 SNHLY, CDR2 FYNNEI. V dropped 0 bases and J dropped 3 bases, with 9 bases sitting between them. CDR3 residues: CASSEASSYYEQYF. The CDR3, as DNA: TGTGCCAGCAGTGAAGCGTCCTCTTACTACGAGCAGTACTTC.

The chain employs TRBV11-2 and TRBJ1-2, with D possibly TRBD1 on 5 matching bases. The CDR3 spans 15 residues. V lost 4 bases, J lost 8 bases, and 20 bases lay in between. CDR1 and CDR2 from the germline V gene are SGHAT and FQNNGV. This chain's CDR3 is CASSSGLGPPVGYTF. The CDR3, as DNA: TGTGCCAGCAGCTCTGGGTTGGGACCTCCCGTGGGCTACACCTTC.

The V gene is TRBV28, the J gene TRBJ2-1, with 9 bases aligning to TRBD2. The V and J ends lost 6 bases and 6 bases, in that order; junction bases with no gene match: 6. There are 14 residues in the CDR3. Germline CDR1 and CDR2: MDHEN and SYDVKM. CDR3 sequence reads: CASRTLAGTNEQFF. The CDR3, as DNA: TGTGCCAGCAGAACTCTAGCGGGGACCAATGAGCAGTTCTTC.

The V call is TRBV28, the J call TRBJ2-3; D unresolved. The CDR3 length is 14 residues. From germline, CDR1 is MDHEN and CDR2 SYDVKM. The germline V and J ends were trimmed by 4 bases and 6 bases, with 14 bases remaining between them. CDR3 residues: CASSSPGALDTQYF. CDR3 nucleotides: TGTGCCAGCAGTTCCCCAGGAGCTCTGGATACGCAGTATTTT.

This chain uses TRBV19 with TRBJ2-7, with TRBD1 matching over 9 bases. V was clipped by 5 bases and J by 2 bases; unmatched bases: 10. Germline-derived CDR1 and CDR2 are LNHDA and SQIVND (reference sequence). The CDR3 runs to 16 residues. The CDR3 bases are TGTGCCAGTAGTGTACCCCCCGGGACAGGGACCTACGAGCAGTACTTC. Its translation: CASSVPPGTGTYEQYF. The entire variable domain, with the rest obtained from reference TRBV19 and TRBJ2-7, is as follows: DGGITQSPKYLFRKEGQNVTLSCEQNLNHDAMYWYRQDPGQGLRLIYYSQIVNDFQKGDIAEGYSVSREKKESFPLTVTSAQKNPTAFYLCASSVPPGTGTYEQYFGPGTRLTVT.

The V and J genes are TRBV28 and TRBJ1-5, with no clear D. Germline V CDR1 and CDR2: MDHEN, SYDVKM. Trimming cost V 1 base and J 6 bases, with 4 bases left between them. This CDR3 is 12 amino acids long. The DNA for the CDR3 is TGTGCCAGCAGTTTATATCTTCAGCCCCAGCATTTT. Amino acids: CASSLYLQPQHF.

The chain combines TRBV10-3 with TRBJ2-3; perhaps TRBD2 as D (6 bases). Deletions cut 6 bases from V and 3 bases from J, with 13 bases between. The CDR3 extends over 14 amino acids. Germline values: CDR1 ENHRY, CDR2 SYGVKD. The DNA of the CDR3 is TGTGCCATCAGGCGGAGCGGGTTGACAGATACGCAGTATTTT. It is translated as CAIRRSGLTDTQYF.

This clone came up a few times. This chain uses TRBV6-5 with TRBJ2-7, with TRBD1 as a possible D gene (6 bases). Germline lookup yields CDR1 MNHEY and CDR2 SVGAGI. CDR3 length: 13 amino acids. Trimming took off 2 bases at V and 6 bases at J, with 11 bases between the two ends. CDR3 sequence: CASSYHRDGEQYV. In nucleotides, the CDR3 is TGTGCCAGCAGTTACCACAGGGATGGCGAGCAGTACGTC.